This TCR beta chain was recovered during a study of PD-1 blockade in classical Hodgkin lymphoma. General observations from the study: Before treatment, TCR diversity in newly diagnosed patients was reportedly lower than in healthy donors.

Profiled with immunoSEQ multiplex PCR; TCRdb holds only in-frame clones, not every one. The sample has about 21,000 clones; 87% are singletons. Regarding time point: newly diagnosed, previously untreated cHL patient sample. Magnetic negative selection was used to purify CD8+ T cells from thawed PBMCs. The authors compared against newly diagnosed, untreated classical Hodgkin lymphoma PBMCs. Germline lookup yields CDR1 SGHVS and CDR2 FNYEAQ. This CDR3 region has 13 residues. Deletions cut 1 base from V and 7 bases from J, with 8 bases between. Notes on this clone: Its antigen is not known.

Sequenced input: CD8+ T cells from blood. The rearrangement links TRBV7-6 to TRBJ1-5, with D perhaps TRBD1 (6 bases). This TCR was sampled from a human donor with classical Hodgkin lymphoma. The DNA of the CDR3 is TGTGCCAGCAGCTTAGAGGGGGGACAGCCCCAGCATTTT. It translates to CASSLEGGQPQHF. The full variable domain, completed using reference TRBV7-6 and TRBJ1-5, is GAGVSQSPRYKVTKRGQDVALRCDPISGHVSLYWYRQALGQGPEFLTYFNYEAQQDKSGLPNDRFSAERPEGSISTLTIQRTEQRDSAMYRCASSLEGGQPQHFGDGTRLSIL.